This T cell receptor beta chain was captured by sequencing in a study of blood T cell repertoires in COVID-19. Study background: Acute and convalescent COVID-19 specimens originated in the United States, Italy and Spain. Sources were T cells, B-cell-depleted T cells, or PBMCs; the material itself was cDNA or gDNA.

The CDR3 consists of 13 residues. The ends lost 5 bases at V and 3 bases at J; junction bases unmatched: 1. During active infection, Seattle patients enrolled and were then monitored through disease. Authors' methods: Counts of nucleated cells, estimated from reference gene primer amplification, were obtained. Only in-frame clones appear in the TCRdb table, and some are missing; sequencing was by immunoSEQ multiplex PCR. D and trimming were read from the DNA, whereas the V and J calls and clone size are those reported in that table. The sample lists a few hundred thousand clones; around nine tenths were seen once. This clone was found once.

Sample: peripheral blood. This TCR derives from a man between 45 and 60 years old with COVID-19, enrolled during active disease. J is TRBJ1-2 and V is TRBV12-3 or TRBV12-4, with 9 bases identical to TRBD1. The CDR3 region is CASSGDRDYGYTF. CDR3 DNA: TGTGCCAGCAGTGGGGACAGGGACTATGGCTACACCTTC.